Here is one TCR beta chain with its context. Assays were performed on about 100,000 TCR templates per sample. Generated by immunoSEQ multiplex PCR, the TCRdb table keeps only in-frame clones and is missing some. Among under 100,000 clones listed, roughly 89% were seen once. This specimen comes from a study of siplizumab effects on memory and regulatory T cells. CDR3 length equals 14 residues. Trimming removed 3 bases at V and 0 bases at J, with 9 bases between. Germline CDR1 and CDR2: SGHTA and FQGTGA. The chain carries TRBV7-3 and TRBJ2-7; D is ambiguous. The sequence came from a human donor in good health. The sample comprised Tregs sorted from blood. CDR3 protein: CASSFQETSYEQYF. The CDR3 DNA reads TGTGCCAGCAGCTTTCAGGAGACCTCCTACGAGCAGTACTTC. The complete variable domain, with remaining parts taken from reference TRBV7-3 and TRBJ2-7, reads GAGVSQTPSNKVTEKGKYVELRCDPISGHTALYWYRQSLGQGPEFLIYFQGTGAADDSGLPNDRFFAVRPEGSVSTLKIQRTERGDSAVYLCASSFQETSYEQYFGPGTRLTVT.